This note documents a single T cell receptor beta chain sequence. What it binds is not known. The germline gives CDR1 MNHNS, CDR2 SASEGT. CDR3 size: 15 residues. After removal of 4 bases from V and 3 bases from J, the junction contained 6 bases not matched to a gene. This sample stems from a study of cytomegalovirus exposure and HLA in healthy donors. The study's findings and limits: Further analysis, carried out later, found HLA-associated TCR beta chains more clonally expanded than equally common other chains. It has been reported that TCR beta sequences accurately predicted the HLA-A and HLA-B alleles of most subjects. It was confirmed in vitro that three of the CMV-associated chains were specific for CMV antigens. The study assumed roughly uniform donor sequencing depth for presence/absence analyses.

The PCR employed 60 Vbeta primers together with 13 Jbeta primers. Assay used: immunoSEQ multiplex PCR; TCRdb lists only in-frame clones, some missing. The table lists about 200,000 clones, around nine tenths of them singletons. The gene calls are TRBV6-1 and TRBJ2-1, with TRBD1 identical over 7 bases. The TCR originated in a woman aged 18-29 years in good health and CMV-seronegative. The sequenced material came from PBMCs. The CDR3 sequence is CASSVEQGYYNEQFF. DNA of the CDR3: TGTGCCAGCAGTGTTGAACAGGGGTACTACAATGAGCAGTTCTTC.